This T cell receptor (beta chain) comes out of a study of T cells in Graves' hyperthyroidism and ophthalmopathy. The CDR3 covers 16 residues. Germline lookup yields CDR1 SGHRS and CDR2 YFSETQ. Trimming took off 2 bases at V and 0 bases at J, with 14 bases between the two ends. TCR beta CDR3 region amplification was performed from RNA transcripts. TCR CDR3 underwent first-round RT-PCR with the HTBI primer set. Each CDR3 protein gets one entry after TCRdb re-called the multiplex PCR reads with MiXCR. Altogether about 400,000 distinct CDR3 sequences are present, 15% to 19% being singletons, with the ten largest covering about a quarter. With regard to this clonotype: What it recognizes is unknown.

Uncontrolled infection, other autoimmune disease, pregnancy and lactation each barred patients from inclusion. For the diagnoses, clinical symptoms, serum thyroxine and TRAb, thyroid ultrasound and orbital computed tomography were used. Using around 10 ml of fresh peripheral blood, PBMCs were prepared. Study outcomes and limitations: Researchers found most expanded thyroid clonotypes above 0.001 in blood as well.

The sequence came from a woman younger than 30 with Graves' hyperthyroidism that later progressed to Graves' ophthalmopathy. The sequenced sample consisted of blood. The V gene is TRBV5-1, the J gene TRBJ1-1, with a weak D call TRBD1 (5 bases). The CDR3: CASSLEGAVLNTEAFF. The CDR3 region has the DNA TGCGCCAGCAGCTTAGAAGGGGCCGTGTTGAACACTGAAGCTTTCTTT.